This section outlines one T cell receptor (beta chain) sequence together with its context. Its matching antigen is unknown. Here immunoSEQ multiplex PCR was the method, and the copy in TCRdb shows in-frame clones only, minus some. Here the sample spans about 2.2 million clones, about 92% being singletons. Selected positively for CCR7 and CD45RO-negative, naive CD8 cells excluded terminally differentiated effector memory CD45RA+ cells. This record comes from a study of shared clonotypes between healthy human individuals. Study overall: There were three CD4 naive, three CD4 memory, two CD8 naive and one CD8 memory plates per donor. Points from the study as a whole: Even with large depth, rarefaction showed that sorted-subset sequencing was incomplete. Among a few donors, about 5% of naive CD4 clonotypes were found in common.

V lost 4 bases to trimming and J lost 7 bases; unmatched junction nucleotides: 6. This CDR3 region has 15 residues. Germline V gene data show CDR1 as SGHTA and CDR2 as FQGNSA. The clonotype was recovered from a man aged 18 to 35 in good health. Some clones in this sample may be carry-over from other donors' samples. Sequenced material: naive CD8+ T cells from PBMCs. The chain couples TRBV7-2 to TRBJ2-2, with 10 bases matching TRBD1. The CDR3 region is CASSSRDRGIGELFF. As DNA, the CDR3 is TGTGCCAGCAGCTCCCGGGACAGGGGAATCGGGGAGCTGTTTTTT.